This TCR beta chain was observed in a study of blood T cells in healthy people across ages. The CDR3 spans 13 residues. V dropped 6 bases and J dropped 3 bases, with 12 bases sitting between them. Primers used in a second PCR of about 6 to 11 cycles were a sample-barcoded 5' primer and a J-beta primer mix. Each cDNA molecule carried a tag from a template-switch adaptor that contained 12 random nucleotides. TCRdb analysed the 5' RACE reads with MiXCR anew, one entry per CDR3 protein. The sample has some 560,000 distinct CDR3 sequences; about 27% are singletons. These data also formed part of another study, on T cells of mothers and their children. Turning to that study: About 3.1 million TCR beta reads per child versus over 9.5 million per mother.

The source material was blood. The receptor was isolated from a boy between 2 and 10 years old in good health. The V call is TRBV12-3 or TRBV12-4, the J call TRBJ2-7, with D perhaps TRBD2 (7 bases). CDR3 loop: CASRRGGDYEQYF. The CDR3 DNA sequence: TGTGCCAGCAGAAGGGGGGGAGACTACGAGCAGTACTTC.